Listed below are T cell receptor beta chains from one sample, sequenced in a study of cytomegalovirus exposure and HLA in healthy donors. Only in-frame clones appear in the TCRdb table, and some are missing; sequencing was by immunoSEQ multiplex PCR. This sample has 150,000 to 200,000 clones; 70% to 90% occur once, and the top ten carry 1.5% to 2%. Sequenced: PBMCs. Every receptor here comes from a woman younger than 30 in good health and CMV-seronegative. The CDR3 runs from the conserved cysteine through the conserved F or W. A D gene is named only where the DNA matches it firmly. Only part of the rows carry a size: once, few, many, or a class if the clone is expanded.

D gene: .; clone size: few; V gene: TRBV6-1; J gene: TRBJ2-7; CDR3 DNA: TGTGCCAGCAGTGAAGCGGGTGGGGCAGGCTACGAGCAGTACTTC; CDR3 protein: CASSEAGGAGYEQYF
D gene: .; clone size: .; V gene: TRBV29-1; J gene: TRBJ2-3; CDR3 DNA: TGCAGCGTATCAGGGTCAGATACGCAGTATTTT; CDR3 protein: CSVSGSDTQYF
D gene: .; clone size: once; V gene: TRBV29-1; J gene: TRBJ2-5; CDR3 DNA: TGCAGCGCAGGGAGTGGAGGGCGCGGGACCCAGTACTTC; CDR3 protein: CSAGSGGRGTQYF
D gene: .; clone size: .; V gene: TRBV9; J gene: TRBJ1-2; CDR3 DNA: TGTGCCAGCAGCTCTGGGACTTCTAACTATGGCTACACCTTC; CDR3 protein: CASSSGTSNYGYTF
D gene: TRBD1; clone size: .; V gene: TRBV19; J gene: TRBJ1-2; CDR3 DNA: TGTGCCAGTTGGGACAGACTTAACTATGGCTACACCTTC; CDR3 protein: CASWDRLNYGYTF
D gene: .; clone size: .; V gene: TRBV18; J gene: TRBJ1-1; CDR3 DNA: TGTGCCAGCTCACCACCTGATGGGGGGGACACTGAAGCTTTCTTT; CDR3 protein: CASSPPDGGDTEAFF
D gene: .; clone size: .; V gene: TRBV5-1; J gene: TRBJ2-5; CDR3 DNA: TGCGCCAGCAGCAACCGGGGGTACCAAGAGACCCAGTACTTC; CDR3 protein: CASSNRGYQETQYF
D gene: .; clone size: .; V gene: TRBV5-1; J gene: TRBJ1-2; CDR3 DNA: TGCGCCAGCAGTCAGGGTAACAGTTTAGTAGATGGCTACACCTTC; CDR3 protein: CASSQGNSLVDGYTF
D gene: .; clone size: .; V gene: TRBV6-5; J gene: TRBJ1-4; CDR3 DNA: TGTGCCAGCAGCCAGGACAGAGGAGAAGAAAAACTGTTTTTT; CDR3 protein: CASSQDRGEEKLFF
D gene: .; clone size: .; V gene: TRBV29-1; J gene: TRBJ2-7; CDR3 DNA: TGCAGCGCTAAACTGCGGCCCGGTCCTACCTACGAGCAGTACTTC; CDR3 protein: CSAKLRPGPTYEQYF
D gene: .; clone size: .; V gene: TRBV5-4; J gene: TRBJ1-5; CDR3 DNA: TGTGCCAGCAGCCAAGGTCCCGAGGAGTTAGGACAGCCCCAGCATTTT; CDR3 protein: CASSQGPEELGQPQHF
D gene: TRBD2; clone size: .; V gene: TRBV7-2; J gene: TRBJ2-3; CDR3 DNA: TGTGCCAGCAGCCGTAGCGGGGGGGCCGCAGATACGCAGTATTTT; CDR3 protein: CASSRSGGAADTQYF
D gene: .; clone size: .; V gene: TRBV30; J gene: TRBJ1-3; CDR3 DNA: TGTGCCTGGAGTGAAGTTCTAACTGGAAACACCATATATTTT; CDR3 protein: CAWSEVLTGNTIYF
D gene: .; clone size: .; V gene: TRBV6-1; J gene: TRBJ2-7; CDR3 DNA: TGTGCCAGTTGGGGTCAGGGGACCTACGAGCAGTACTTC; CDR3 protein: CASWGQGTYEQYF
D gene: TRBD1; clone size: .; V gene: TRBV19; J gene: TRBJ1-5; CDR3 DNA: TGTGCCAGTAGTATAGTAGGGACAGTCAATCAGCCCCAGCATTTT; CDR3 protein: CASSIVGTVNQPQHF
D gene: TRBD2; clone size: .; V gene: TRBV19; J gene: TRBJ2-7; CDR3 DNA: TGTGCCAGTAGGAGGACTAGCGGGACCTACGAGCAGTACTTC; CDR3 protein: CASRRTSGTYEQYF
D gene: TRBD2; clone size: .; V gene: TRBV4-1; J gene: TRBJ2-2; CDR3 DNA: TGCGCCAGCAGCCAAGATACCACTAGCGGGAGGGCCTTATACATTTACCGGGAGCTGTTTTTT; CDR3 protein: CASSQDTTSGRALYIYRELFF
D gene: .; clone size: .; V gene: TRBV11-3; J gene: TRBJ1-1; CDR3 DNA: TGTGCCAGCAGCGCCTGGACAAGGGGTGCCACTGAAGCTTTCTTT; CDR3 protein: CASSAWTRGATEAFF
D gene: .; clone size: .; V gene: TRBV5-4; J gene: TRBJ1-1; CDR3 DNA: TGTGCCAGCCAGGGCCTGGGCACTGAAGCTCTCTTT; CDR3 protein: CASQGLGTEALF
D gene: TRBD1; clone size: .; V gene: TRBV30; J gene: TRBJ1-2; CDR3 DNA: TGTGCCTGGAGATGGGACAGGGGGAATGGCTACACCTTC; CDR3 protein: CAWRWDRGNGYTF
D gene: .; clone size: .; V gene: TRBV4-1; J gene: TRBJ2-7; CDR3 DNA: TGCGCCAGCAGCCAAGTATTGGGGGGACCTGGCTACGAGCAGTACTTC; CDR3 protein: CASSQVLGGPGYEQYF
D gene: TRBD1; clone size: once; V gene: TRBV4-1; J gene: TRBJ1-1; CDR3 DNA: TGCGCCAGCAGCTCGGGACAGGGTAACACTGAAGCTTTCTTT; CDR3 protein: CASSSGQGNTEAFF
D gene: TRBD1; clone size: .; V gene: TRBV7-2; J gene: TRBJ2-7; CDR3 DNA: TGTGCCAGCAGCTCGGGACAGATTCCCTACGAGCAGTACTTC; CDR3 protein: CASSSGQIPYEQYF
D gene: .; clone size: .; V gene: TRBV19; J gene: TRBJ1-2; CDR3 DNA: TGTGCCAGTATCCCGCGGGAGGGGGCTAACTATGGCTACACCTTC; CDR3 protein: CASIPREGANYGYTF
D gene: TRBD2; clone size: .; V gene: TRBV5-4; J gene: TRBJ2-1; CDR3 DNA: TGTGCCAGCAGCTTGGGCCAGACTAGCGGGGATGGTGAGCAGTTCTTC; CDR3 protein: CASSLGQTSGDGEQFF
D gene: TRBD1; clone size: .; V gene: TRBV2; J gene: TRBJ2-7; CDR3 DNA: TGTGCCAGCAGTGAAGATAGGGGACAGGGCCGCTACGAGCAGTACTTC; CDR3 protein: CASSEDRGQGRYEQYF
D gene: TRBD2; clone size: once; V gene: TRBV27; J gene: TRBJ2-5; CDR3 DNA: TGTGCCAGCAGTCCCCGGACTAGCGGGGGGGCCAGACCCTCGGAGACCCAGTACTTC; CDR3 protein: CASSPRTSGGARPSETQYF
D gene: TRBD2; clone size: .; V gene: TRBV11-2; J gene: TRBJ2-7; CDR3 DNA: TGTGCCAGCAGCTTCGGGGGGTCCTACGAGCAGTACTTC; CDR3 protein: CASSFGGSYEQYF
D gene: .; clone size: once; V gene: TRBV4-1; J gene: TRBJ1-2; CDR3 DNA: TGCGCCAGCAGCCAAGTCTTTCGTAGTGGGACAAACTATGGCTACACCTTC; CDR3 protein: CASSQVFRSGTNYGYTF
D gene: TRBD2; clone size: .; V gene: TRBV28; J gene: TRBJ2-5; CDR3 DNA: TGTGCCAGCAGTTCTAGCGGGGGGGCCTTGGAGACCCAGTACTTC; CDR3 protein: CASSSSGGALETQYF
D gene: TRBD1; clone size: few; V gene: TRBV19; J gene: TRBJ1-6; CDR3 DNA: TGTGCCAGTAGTACCGGGACAGGCTCTAATTCACCCCTCCACTTT; CDR3 protein: CASSTGTGSNSPLHF
D gene: .; clone size: few; V gene: TRBV19; J gene: TRBJ1-2; CDR3 DNA: TGTGCCAGTAGCAAGACTAGCTGGGTGAACAACTATGGCTACACCTTC; CDR3 protein: CASSKTSWVNNYGYTF
D gene: TRBD1; clone size: .; V gene: TRBV18; J gene: TRBJ1-1; CDR3 DNA: TGTGCCAGCTCACCGAGACAGGGCGACGCAAACACTGAAGCTTTCTTT; CDR3 protein: CASSPRQGDANTEAFF
D gene: .; clone size: few; V gene: TRBV7-2; J gene: TRBJ2-7; CDR3 DNA: TGTGCCAGCAGCCCTATTGGCAGTGTAGCCCGGTGGGTTGGGGAGCAGTACTTC; CDR3 protein: CASSPIGSVARWVGEQYF
D gene: TRBD1; clone size: .; V gene: TRBV6-5; J gene: TRBJ2-1; CDR3 DNA: TGTGCCAGCAGCGTGGACAGGGGGTACGCCGAGCAGTTCTTC; CDR3 protein: CASSVDRGYAEQFF
D gene: TRBD1; clone size: .; V gene: TRBV19; J gene: TRBJ2-1; CDR3 DNA: TGTGCCAGTAGTGGAGGACAGGGGACCTACAATGAGCAGTTCTTC; CDR3 protein: CASSGGQGTYNEQFF
D gene: .; clone size: .; V gene: TRBV7-9; J gene: TRBJ1-4; CDR3 DNA: TGTGCCAGCAGCCGAGGGACTGCAACTAATGAAAAACTGTTTTTT; CDR3 protein: CASSRGTATNEKLFF
D gene: .; clone size: .; V gene: TRBV5-6; J gene: TRBJ2-1; CDR3 DNA: TGTGCCAGCAGCTTTCAACTATTATACAATGAGCAGTTCTTC; CDR3 protein: CASSFQLLYNEQFF
D gene: .; clone size: .; V gene: TRBV21-1; J gene: TRBJ2-3; CDR3 DNA: TGTGCCAGCAGCAGAGGACAGAGAGGAAAGGATACGCAGTATTTT; CDR3 protein: CASSRGQRGKDTQYF
D gene: .; clone size: .; V gene: TRBV7-9; J gene: TRBJ2-5; CDR3 DNA: TGTGCCAGCAGCTTCCAGGGTAGAGAGACCCAGTACTTC; CDR3 protein: CASSFQGRETQYF
D gene: TRBD2; clone size: few; V gene: TRBV2; J gene: TRBJ2-1; CDR3 DNA: TGTGCCAGCATCACGGAGCGGGAGGGCCCGGATGAGCAGTTCTTC; CDR3 protein: CASITEREGPDEQFF
D gene: TRBD2; clone size: once; V gene: TRBV5-1; J gene: TRBJ2-1; CDR3 DNA: TGCGCCAGCAGCTTGAGACTAGCGGCCTACAATGAGCAGTTCTTC; CDR3 protein: CASSLRLAAYNEQFF
D gene: .; clone size: .; V gene: TRBV13; J gene: TRBJ2-7; CDR3 DNA: TGTGCCAGCAGCTTGGGACTCCTGTCCTACGAGCAGTACTTC; CDR3 protein: CASSLGLLSYEQYF
D gene: TRBD1; clone size: .; V gene: TRBV9; J gene: TRBJ1-2; CDR3 DNA: TGTGCCAGCAGTGCCCAGGGGGCGCGGGCTGGCTACACCTTC; CDR3 protein: CASSAQGARAGYTF
D gene: TRBD2; clone size: .; V gene: TRBV5-4; J gene: TRBJ2-5; CDR3 DNA: TGTGCCAGCAGCTTTCTCGGGAGGGCCTCAGAGACCCAGTACTTC; CDR3 protein: CASSFLGRASETQYF
D gene: .; clone size: once; V gene: TRBV28; J gene: TRBJ2-7; CDR3 DNA: TGTGCCAGCAGTTTCCCTCCGGGACACAGCTCCTACGAGCAGTACTTC; CDR3 protein: CASSFPPGHSSYEQYF
D gene: .; clone size: .; V gene: TRBV30; J gene: TRBJ1-4; CDR3 DNA: TGTGCCTGGAGTGATGGGGAGGAAAAACTGTTTTTT; CDR3 protein: CAWSDGEEKLFF
D gene: .; clone size: .; V gene: TRBV19; J gene: TRBJ1-5; CDR3 DNA: TGTGCCAGTAGTATTTCGGGGAGAGGGAATCAGCCCCAGCATTTT; CDR3 protein: CASSISGRGNQPQHF
D gene: .; clone size: .; V gene: TRBV6-1; J gene: TRBJ1-1; CDR3 DNA: TGTGCCAGCAGTTCGGGGGGTCTCAGTACTGAAGCTTTCTTT; CDR3 protein: CASSSGGLSTEAFF